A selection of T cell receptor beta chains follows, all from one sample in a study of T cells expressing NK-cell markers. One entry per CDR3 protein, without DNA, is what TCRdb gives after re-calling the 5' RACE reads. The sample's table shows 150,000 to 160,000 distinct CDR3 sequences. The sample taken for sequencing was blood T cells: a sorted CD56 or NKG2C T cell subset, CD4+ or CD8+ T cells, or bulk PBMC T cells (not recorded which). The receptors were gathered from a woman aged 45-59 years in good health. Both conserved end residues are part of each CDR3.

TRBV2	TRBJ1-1	CASGGSLSDTEAFF
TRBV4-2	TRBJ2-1	CASSQAPASGYNEQFF
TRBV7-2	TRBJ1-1	CASSLVMIEPSTEAFF
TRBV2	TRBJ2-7	CASSAAGASYEQYF
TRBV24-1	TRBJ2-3	CATSDSQSGLALDTQYF
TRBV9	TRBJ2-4	CASSVGRGGVPNIQYF
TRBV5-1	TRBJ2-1	CASSLIQGSSYNEQFF
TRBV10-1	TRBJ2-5	CASSELGASETQYF
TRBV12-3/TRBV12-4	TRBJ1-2	CASRVTAKPGYTF
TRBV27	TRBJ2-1	CASSFEEGDEQFF
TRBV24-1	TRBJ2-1	CATSERLEPWINEQFF
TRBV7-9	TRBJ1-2	CASSLGTGSPHGYTF
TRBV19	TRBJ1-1	CASSAHGPGLEAFF
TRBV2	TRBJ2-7	CASSEGFSYEQYF
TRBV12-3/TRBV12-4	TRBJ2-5	CASSLAGGAETQYF
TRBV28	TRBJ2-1	CASSLSGTFYNEQFF
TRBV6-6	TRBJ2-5	CASSYSVSGSGETQYF
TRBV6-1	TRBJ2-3	CASSTELAGADTQYF
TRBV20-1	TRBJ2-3	CSAREGSVTSGLYTQYF
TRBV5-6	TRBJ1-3	CASSSPPGPAFGNTIYF
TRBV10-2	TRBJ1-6	CASYSGTGTNSPLHF
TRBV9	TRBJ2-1	CASSVELAGGEQFF